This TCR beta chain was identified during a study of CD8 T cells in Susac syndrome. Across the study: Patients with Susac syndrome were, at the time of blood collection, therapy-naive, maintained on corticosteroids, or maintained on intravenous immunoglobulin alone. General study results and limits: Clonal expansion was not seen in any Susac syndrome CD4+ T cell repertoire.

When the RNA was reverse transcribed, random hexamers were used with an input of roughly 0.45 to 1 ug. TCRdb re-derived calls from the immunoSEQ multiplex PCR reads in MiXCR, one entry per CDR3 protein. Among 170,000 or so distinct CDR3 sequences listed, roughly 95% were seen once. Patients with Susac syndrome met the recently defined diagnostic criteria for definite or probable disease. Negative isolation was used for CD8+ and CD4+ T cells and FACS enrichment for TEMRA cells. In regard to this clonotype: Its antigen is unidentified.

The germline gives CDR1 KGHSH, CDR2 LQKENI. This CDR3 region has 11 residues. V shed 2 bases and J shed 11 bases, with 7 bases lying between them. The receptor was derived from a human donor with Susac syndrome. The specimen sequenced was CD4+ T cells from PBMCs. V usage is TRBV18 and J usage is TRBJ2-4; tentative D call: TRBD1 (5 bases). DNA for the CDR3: TGTGCCAGCTCACCAAGGGGCCTTCAGTACTTC. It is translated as CASSPRGLQYF.